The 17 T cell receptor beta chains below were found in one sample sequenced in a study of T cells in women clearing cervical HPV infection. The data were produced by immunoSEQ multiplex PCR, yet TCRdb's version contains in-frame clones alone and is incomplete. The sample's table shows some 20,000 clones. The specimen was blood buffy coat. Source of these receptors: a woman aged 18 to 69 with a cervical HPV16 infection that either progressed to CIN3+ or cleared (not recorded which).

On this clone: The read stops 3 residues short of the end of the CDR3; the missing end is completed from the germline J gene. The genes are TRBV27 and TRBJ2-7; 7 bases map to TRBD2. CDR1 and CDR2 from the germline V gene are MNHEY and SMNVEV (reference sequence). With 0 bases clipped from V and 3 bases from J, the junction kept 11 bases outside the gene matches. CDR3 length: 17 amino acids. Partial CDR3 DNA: TGTGCCAGCAGTTTATCGGGGTTGCGGGGGACCTTCTACGAG. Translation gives CASSLSGLRGTFYE. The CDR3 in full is CASSLSGLRGTFYEQYF.

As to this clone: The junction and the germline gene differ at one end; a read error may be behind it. The part of the CDR3 DNA that was read is TGCGCCAGCAGCCCAGGGAGTAGTGGGACAGGTTACGAG. The encoded protein is CASSPGSSGTGYE. The full CDR3 reads CASSPGSSGTGYEQYF. The rearrangement uses TRBV4-2 and TRBJ2-7; TRBD1 matches at 8 bases. The observed sequence ends 3 residues before the CDR3 terminus, with the missing tail filled in from the germline J gene. The CDR3 has 16 residues. The germline CDR1 and CDR2 sequences are LGHNA and YNFKEQ.

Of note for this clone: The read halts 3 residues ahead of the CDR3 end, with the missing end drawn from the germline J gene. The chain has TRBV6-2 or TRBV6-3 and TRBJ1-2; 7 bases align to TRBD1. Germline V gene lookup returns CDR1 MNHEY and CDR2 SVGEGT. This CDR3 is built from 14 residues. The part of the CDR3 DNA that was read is TGTGCCAGCAGTCCCACCCAGGGGGGCAACGAC. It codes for CASSPTQGGND. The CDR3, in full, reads CASSPTQGGNDYTF.

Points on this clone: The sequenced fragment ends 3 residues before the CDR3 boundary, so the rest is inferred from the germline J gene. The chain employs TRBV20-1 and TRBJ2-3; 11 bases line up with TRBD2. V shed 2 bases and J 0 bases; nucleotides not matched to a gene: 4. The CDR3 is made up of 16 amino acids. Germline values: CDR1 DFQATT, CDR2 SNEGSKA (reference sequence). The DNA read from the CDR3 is TGCAGTGCTAGACCTCTAGCGGGGGGCAGCACAGATACG. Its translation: CSARPLAGGSTDT. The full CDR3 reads CSARPLAGGSTDTQYF.

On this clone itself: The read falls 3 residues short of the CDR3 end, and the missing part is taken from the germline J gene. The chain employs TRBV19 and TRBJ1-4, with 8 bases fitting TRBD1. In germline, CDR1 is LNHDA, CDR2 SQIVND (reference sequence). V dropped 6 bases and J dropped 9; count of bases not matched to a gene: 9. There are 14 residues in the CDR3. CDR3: CASRSRTGIQKLFF. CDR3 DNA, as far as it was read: TGTGCCAGTAGGTCGAGGACAGGGATACAAAAA. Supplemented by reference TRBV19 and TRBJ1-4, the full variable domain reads DGGITQSPKYLFRKEGQNVTLSCEQNLNHDAMYWYRQDPGQGLRLIYYSQIVNDFQKGDIAEGYSVSREKKESFPLTVTSAQKNPTAFYLCASRSRTGIQKLFFGSGTQLSVL.

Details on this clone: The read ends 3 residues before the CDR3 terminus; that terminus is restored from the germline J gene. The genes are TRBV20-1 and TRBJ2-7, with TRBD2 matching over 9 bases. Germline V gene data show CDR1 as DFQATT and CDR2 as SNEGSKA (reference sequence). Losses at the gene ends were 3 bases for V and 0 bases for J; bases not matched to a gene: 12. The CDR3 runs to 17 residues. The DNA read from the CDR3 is TGCAGTGCTAGTGGGTCTAGCGGGGACTTCGTCTCCTACGAG. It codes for CSASGSSGDFVSYE. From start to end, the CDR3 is CSASGSSGDFVSYEQYF.

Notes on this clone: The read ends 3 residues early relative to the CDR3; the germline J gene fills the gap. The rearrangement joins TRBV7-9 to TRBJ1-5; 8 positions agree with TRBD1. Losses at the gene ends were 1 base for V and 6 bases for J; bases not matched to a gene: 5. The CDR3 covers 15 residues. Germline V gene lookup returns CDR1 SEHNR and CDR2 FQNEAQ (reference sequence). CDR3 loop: CASSLGGTGGQPQHF. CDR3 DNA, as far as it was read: TGTGCCAGCAGCTTAGGAGGGACAGGTGGTCAGCCC.

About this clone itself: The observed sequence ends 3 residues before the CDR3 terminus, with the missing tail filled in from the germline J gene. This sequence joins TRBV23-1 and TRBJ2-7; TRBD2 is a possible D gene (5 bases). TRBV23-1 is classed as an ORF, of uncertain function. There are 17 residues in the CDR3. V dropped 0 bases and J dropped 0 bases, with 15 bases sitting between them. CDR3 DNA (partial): TGCGCCAGCAGTCAATCTCCCGCTCCGGCGGGCTCCTACGAG. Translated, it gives CASSQSPAPAGSYE. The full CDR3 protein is CASSQSPAPAGSYEQYF.

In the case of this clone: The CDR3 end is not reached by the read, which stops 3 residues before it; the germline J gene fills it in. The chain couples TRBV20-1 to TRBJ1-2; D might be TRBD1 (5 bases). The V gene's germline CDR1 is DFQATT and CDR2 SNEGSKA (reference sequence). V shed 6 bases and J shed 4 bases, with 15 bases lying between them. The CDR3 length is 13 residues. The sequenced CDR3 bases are TGCAGTGCCCCCCCCCGGGGGATCTATGGC. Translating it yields CSAPPRGIYG. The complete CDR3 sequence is CSAPPRGIYGYTF.

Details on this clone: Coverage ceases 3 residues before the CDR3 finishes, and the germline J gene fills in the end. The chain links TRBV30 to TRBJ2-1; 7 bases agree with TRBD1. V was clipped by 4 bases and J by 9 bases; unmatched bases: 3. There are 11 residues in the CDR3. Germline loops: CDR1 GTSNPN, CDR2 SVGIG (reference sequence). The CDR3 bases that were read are TGTGCCTGGAAGACAGGGAGTGAG. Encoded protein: CAWKTGSE. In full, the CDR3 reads CAWKTGSEQFF.

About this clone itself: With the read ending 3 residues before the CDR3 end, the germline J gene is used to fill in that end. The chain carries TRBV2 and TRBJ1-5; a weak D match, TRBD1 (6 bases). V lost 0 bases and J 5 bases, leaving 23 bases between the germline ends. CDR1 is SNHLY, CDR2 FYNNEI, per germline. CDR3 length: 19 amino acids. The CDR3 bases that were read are TGTGCCAGCAGTGAAGCGCTCAATACAGGGCGGCGGGGGGATCAGCCC. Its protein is CASSEALNTGRRGDQP. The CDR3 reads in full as CASSEALNTGRRGDQPQHF. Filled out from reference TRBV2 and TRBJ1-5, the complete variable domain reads EPEVTQTPSHQVTQMGQEVILRCVPISNHLYFYWYRQILGQKVEFLVSFYNNEISEKSEIFDDQFSVERPDGSNFTLKIRSTKLEDSAMYFCASSEALNTGRRGDQPQHFGDGTRLSIL.

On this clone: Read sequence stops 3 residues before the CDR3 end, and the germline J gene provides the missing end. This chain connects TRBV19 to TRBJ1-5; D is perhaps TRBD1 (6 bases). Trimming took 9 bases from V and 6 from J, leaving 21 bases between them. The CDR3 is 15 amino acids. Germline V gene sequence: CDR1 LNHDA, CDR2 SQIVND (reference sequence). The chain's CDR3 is CARVLVTGHSQPQHF. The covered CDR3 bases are TGTGCCAGAGTTCTCGTAACAGGGCATAGTCAGCCC.

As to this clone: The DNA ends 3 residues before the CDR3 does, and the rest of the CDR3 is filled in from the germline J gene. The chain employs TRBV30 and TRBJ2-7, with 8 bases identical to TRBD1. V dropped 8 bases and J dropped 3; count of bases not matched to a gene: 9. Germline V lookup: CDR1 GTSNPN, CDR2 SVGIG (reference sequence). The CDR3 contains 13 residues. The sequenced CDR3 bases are TGTGCCGGGATTGGACAGGGAGGCTACGAG. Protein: CAGIGQGGYE. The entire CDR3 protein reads CAGIGQGGYEQYF.

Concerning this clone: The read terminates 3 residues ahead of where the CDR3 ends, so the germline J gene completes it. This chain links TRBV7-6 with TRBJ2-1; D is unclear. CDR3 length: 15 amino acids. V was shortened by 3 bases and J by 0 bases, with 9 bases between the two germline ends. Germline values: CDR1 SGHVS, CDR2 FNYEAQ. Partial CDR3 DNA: TGTGCCAGCAGCTTCCGTAGTGGCTCCTACAATGAG. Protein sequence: CASSFRSGSYNE. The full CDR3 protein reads CASSFRSGSYNEQFF.

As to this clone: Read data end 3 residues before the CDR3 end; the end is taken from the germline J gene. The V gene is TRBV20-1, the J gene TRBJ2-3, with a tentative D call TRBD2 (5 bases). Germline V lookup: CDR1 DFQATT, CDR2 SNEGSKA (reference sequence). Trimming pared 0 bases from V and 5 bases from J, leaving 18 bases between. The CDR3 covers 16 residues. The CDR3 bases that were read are TGCAGTGCTAGAGATCGGTCCCGGGGATATGGAGATACG. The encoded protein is CSARDRSRGYGDT. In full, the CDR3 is CSARDRSRGYGDTQYF.

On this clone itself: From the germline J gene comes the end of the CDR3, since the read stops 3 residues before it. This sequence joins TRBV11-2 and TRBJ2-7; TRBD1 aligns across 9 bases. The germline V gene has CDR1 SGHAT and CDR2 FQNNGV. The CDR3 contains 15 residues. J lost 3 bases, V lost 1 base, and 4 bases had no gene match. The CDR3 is CASSLGQGVVYEQYF. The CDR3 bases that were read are TGTGCCAGCAGCTTAGGACAGGGGGTCGTCTACGAG.

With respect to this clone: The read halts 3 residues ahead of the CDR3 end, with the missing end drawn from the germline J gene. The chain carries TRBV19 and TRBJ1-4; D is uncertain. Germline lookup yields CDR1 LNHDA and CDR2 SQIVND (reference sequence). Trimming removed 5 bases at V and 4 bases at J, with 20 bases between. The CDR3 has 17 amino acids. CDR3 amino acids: CASSSPRRGGRNEKLFF. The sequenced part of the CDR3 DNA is TGTGCCAGTAGTTCCCCGCGTCGTGGCGGTCGTAATGAAAAA. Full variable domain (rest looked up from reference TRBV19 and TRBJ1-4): DGGITQSPKYLFRKEGQNVTLSCEQNLNHDAMYWYRQDPGQGLRLIYYSQIVNDFQKGDIAEGYSVSREKKESFPLTVTSAQKNPTAFYLCASSSPRRGGRNEKLFFGSGTQLSVL.